This TCR beta chain was captured in a study of T cell responses to AZD1222 COVID-19 vaccine. Across the study: Recipients boosted at about 4 weeks or about 12 weeks are pooled.

V dropped 0 bases and J dropped 2 bases, with 11 bases sitting between them. The CDR3 is 17 amino acids. CDR1 is MNHEY and CDR2 is SVGEGT in the germline V gene. Study-wide results and caveats: Two AZD1222 administrations were followed by greater Spike-specific TCR breadth and depth. The sample set comprised mostly white British donors with more females, and clonal diversity was possibly underestimated.

This clone was seen a single time. Its antigen remains unknown. Data came from immunoSEQ multiplex PCR; TCRdb stores just in-frame clones and leaves some out. The data hold nearly 110,000 clones, with about 90% observed a single time. The clonotype comes from an adult in good health. Here the sequenced sample was peripheral blood, taken on day 0 of AZD1222 vaccination. The chain carries TRBV6-2 or TRBV6-3 and TRBJ1-6; D perhaps matches TRBD1 (6 bases). CDR3 residues: CASSYSTGGAYNSPLHF. DNA of the CDR3: TGTGCCAGCAGTTACTCGACGGGGGGCGCCTATAATTCACCCCTCCACTTT.